This T cell receptor beta chain was captured in a study of blood T cell repertoires in COVID-19. About the research overall: Samples representing acute and convalescent COVID-19 were sourced from the United States, Italy and Spain. Sample material is recorded as cDNA or gDNA derived from T cells, B-cell-depleted T cells, or PBMCs.

In terms of age and location, participants ranged from roughly 18 to 100 years and lived in under 30 US areas. Participant-given clinical history determined each cohort assignment. Germline CDR1 reads SGHRS; CDR2 reads YFSETQ. The length of the CDR3 is 15 residues. Trimming at V came to 0 bases and at J to 9 bases, leaving 8 bases not matched to a gene. This table comes from immunoSEQ multiplex PCR, and its TCRdb copy is limited to in-frame clones, with some not included. The table lists about 220,000 clones, roughly 80% of them singletons, with under 1.5% in the top ten. The clonotype originates from a woman aged 40 to 50 with acute COVID-19. The sample consisted of PBMCs or T cells enriched from blood (not recorded which). The chain joins TRBV5-1 to TRBJ2-1; TRBD2 matches at 8 bases. CDR3 in amino acids: CASSLAAVAGIEQFF. Here the CDR3 DNA reads TGCGCCAGCAGCTTGGCGGCAGTAGCGGGAATTGAGCAGTTCTTC.